The subject of this entry is one TCR beta chain. Its antigen is unknown. Base qualities were left out, and no much larger clone turns up one base away. The sample comes from a study of Ad26.COV2.S vaccination and SARS-CoV-2 variants (dated by TCRdb to 2020 to 2023). Regarding the study in general: TCRbeta repertoire sequencing was used to assess the specificity and breadth of SARS-CoV-2-reactive T cell receptors after Ad26.COV2.S vaccination. A total of about 30 samples were included in the TCR-sequenced set, comprising some 20 Ad26.COV2.S vaccine recipients, 5 placebo recipients and 8 SARS-CoV-2 convalescent individuals. What the authors observed across the whole study: The authors noted that the TCR breadth and depth analyses may have underestimated total T cell responses. Spike-specific TCR breadth was higher in Ad26.COV2.S recipients than in placebo recipients (P = 0.0014). Vaccine and placebo recipients had comparable non-spike TCR breadth, which fits with the vaccine containing only spike. After vaccination, substantial breadth of spike-specific CD8+ and CD4+ T cell responses was reported.

The immunoSEQ Assay was the method used to sequence TCRbeta CDR3 regions. After extraction, genomic DNA underwent amplification by bias-controlled multiplex PCR, followed by high-throughput sequencing. In the source study's methods: To quantify the absolute abundance of every unique TCRbeta CDR3 region, sequences were collapsed and filtered. Usable DNA was measured by amplifying reference genes present in all nucleated cells, and TCRbeta template counts were normalized to that usable DNA to estimate T cell fraction. Repertoire TCRs were annotated as SARS-CoV-2-specific when V gene, CDR3 amino acid sequence and J gene were exactly matched to a known reactive TCR set. The reference SARS-CoV-2 TCR set was obtained from MIRA and was filtered for enrichment in COVID-19-positive ImmuneCODE repertoires, whereby public or cross-reactive TCRs were removed. Drawing on the MIRA antigens, annotated TCRs were analysed further at the level of specific ORF or position within ORF. Breadth was defined as the number of annotated unique rearrangements divided by the total number of unique productive rearrangements, and depth was defined as the summed frequency of the annotated unique rearrangements. Group comparisons of TCR breadth used two-sided Wilcoxon rank-sum tests. TCRdb mirrors the immuneACCESS table, restricted to in-frame sequences. Some clones are absent from its copies; in checked studies, under half trace to an unresolved V gene, and the reason for the others is unknown. V and J calls and clone size come straight from that table; D and trimming were deduced from the DNA. The sample table records 300,000 to 450,000 clones; 90% to 95% of these occur just once. The ten largest account for roughly 3.9% of the sample.

From the cysteine through the phenylalanine, the CDR3 covers 13 amino acids. Of the read, only the CDR3 DNA is kept; its 39 bases are in frame from base 1. Between the V and J ends, shortened by 8 bases and 3 bases respectively, the junction contains 11 bases. CDR1 MNHEY and CDR2 SVGAGI are derived from the germline V gene. The time point tag for this specimen amounts to: individuals recovered from natural SARS-CoV-2 infection. The clonotype comes from a human donor who had recovered from COVID-19. Material: peripheral blood, obtained after recovery from COVID-19. The chain was built from TRBV6-5 and TRBJ1-5; TRBD1 could be the D gene, as 6 bases match. CDR3 region: CASSRGVNQPQHF. The nucleotides read TGTGCCAGCTCTAGGGGGGTCAATCAGCCCCAGCATTTT.